This TCR beta chain originates from a study of blood T cell repertoires in COVID-19. Study overall: Sites in the United States, Italy and Spain provided acute and convalescent COVID-19 samples. T cells, B-cell-depleted T cells, or PBMCs supplied cDNA or gDNA.

Losses at the gene ends were 7 bases for V and 4 bases for J; bases not matched to a gene: 10. Germline lookup yields CDR1 LNHDA and CDR2 SQIVND (reference sequence). The CDR3 covers 16 residues. Participants spanned ages about 18 to 100 years and resided in 20 to 30 US areas. Sequenced by immunoSEQ multiplex PCR; TCRdb stores in-frame clones only, minus some. The sample lists fewer than 400,000 clones, approximately 86% occurring once. The clonotype comes from a woman aged 18-29 years who had recovered from COVID-19. The chain employs TRBV19 and TRBJ2-2; TRBD1 matches at 9 bases. The sequencing input was PBMCs or T cells enriched from blood (not recorded which). The CDR3 spells CASTDLGQGRTGELFF. In DNA form, the CDR3 reads TGTGCCAGTACCGACTTGGGACAGGGTCGCACCGGGGAGCTGTTTTTT.